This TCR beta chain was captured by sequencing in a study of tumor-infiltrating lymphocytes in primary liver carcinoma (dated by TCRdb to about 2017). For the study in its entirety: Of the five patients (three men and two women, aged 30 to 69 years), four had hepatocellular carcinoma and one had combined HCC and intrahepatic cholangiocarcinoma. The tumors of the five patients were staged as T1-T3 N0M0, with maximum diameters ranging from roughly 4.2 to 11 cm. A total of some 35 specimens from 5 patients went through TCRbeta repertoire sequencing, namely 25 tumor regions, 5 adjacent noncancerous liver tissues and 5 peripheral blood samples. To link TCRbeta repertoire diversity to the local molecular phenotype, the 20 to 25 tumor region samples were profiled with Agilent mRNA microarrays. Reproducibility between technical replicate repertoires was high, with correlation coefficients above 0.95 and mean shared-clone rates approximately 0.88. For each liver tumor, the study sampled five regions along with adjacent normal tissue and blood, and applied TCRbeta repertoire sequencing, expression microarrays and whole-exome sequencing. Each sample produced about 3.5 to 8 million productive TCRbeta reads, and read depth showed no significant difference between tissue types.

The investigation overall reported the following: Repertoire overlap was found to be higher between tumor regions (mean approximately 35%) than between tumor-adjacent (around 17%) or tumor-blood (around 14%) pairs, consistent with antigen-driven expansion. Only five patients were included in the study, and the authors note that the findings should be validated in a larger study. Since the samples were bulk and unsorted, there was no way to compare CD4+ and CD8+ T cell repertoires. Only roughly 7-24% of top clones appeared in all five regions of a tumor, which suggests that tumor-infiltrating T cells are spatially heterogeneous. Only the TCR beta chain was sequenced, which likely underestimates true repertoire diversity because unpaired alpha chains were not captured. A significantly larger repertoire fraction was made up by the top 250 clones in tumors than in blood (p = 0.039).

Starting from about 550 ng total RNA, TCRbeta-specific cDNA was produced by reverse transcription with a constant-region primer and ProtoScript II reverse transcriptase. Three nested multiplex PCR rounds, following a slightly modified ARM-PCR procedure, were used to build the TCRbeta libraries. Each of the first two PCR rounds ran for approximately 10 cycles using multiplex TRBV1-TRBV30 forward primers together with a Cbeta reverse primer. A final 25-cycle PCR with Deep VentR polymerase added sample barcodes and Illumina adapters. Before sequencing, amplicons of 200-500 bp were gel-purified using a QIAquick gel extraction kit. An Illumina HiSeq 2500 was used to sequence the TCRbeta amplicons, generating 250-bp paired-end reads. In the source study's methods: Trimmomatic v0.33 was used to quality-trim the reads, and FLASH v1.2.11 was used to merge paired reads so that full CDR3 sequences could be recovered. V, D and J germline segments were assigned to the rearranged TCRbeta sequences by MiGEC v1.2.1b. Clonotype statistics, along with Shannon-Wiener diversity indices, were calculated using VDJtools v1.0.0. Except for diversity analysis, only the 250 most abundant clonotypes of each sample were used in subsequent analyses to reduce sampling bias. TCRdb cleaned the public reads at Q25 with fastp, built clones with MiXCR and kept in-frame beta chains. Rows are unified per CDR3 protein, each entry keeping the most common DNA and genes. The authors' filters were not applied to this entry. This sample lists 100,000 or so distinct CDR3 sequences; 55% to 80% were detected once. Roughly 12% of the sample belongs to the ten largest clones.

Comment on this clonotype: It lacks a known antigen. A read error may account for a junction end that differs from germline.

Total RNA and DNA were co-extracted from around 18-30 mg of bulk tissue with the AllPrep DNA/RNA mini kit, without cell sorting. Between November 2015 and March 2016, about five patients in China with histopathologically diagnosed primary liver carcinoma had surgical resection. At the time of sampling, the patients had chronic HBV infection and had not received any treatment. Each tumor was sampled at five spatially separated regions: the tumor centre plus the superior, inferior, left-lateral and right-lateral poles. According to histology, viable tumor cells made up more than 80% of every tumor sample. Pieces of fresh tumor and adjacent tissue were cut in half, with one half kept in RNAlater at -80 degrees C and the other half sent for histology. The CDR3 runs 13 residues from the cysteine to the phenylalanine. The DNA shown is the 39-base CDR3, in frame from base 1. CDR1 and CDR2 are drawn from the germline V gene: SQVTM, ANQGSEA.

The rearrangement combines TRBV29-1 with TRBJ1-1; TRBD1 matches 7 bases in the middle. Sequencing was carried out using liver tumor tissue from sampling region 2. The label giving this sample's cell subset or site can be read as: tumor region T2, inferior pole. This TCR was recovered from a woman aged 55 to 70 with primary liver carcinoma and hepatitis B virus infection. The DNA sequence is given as TGCAGCGTGCTGGCAGGGGGTGACACTGAAGCATTCTTT. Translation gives CSVLAGGDTEAFF.